This TCR beta chain was captured by sequencing in a study of blood T cell repertoires in COVID-19. As for the study in general: From T cells, B-cell-depleted T cells, or PBMCs came the material, which was cDNA or gDNA.

Enrolled during active infection, Seattle patients were then followed longitudinally. The CDR3 extends over 14 amino acids. V gave up 3 bases and J gave up 1 base, with 9 bases separating them. In germline, CDR1 is LGHDT, CDR2 YNNKEL (reference sequence). Sequencing used immunoSEQ multiplex PCR; TCRdb keeps in-frame clones, though not all of them. This table holds more than 60,000 clones, 70% to 85% found once. The source of this sequence is a man aged 50-59 years with COVID-19, enrolled during active disease. The sample consisted of peripheral blood. The genes are TRBV3-1 (or the pseudogene TRBV3-2) and TRBJ1-1; D unclear. The chain's CDR3 is CASSHAYKNTEAFF. DNA of the CDR3: TGTGCCAGCAGCCATGCCTATAAGAACACTGAAGCTTTCTTT.